This record covers a single T cell receptor (beta chain). This record comes from a study of blood T cell repertoires in COVID-19. Germline values: CDR1 LNHDA, CDR2 SQIVND (reference sequence). V lost 3 bases and J 7 bases, leaving 19 bases between the germline ends. The CDR3 sequence is 17 residues long. Cohort assignment relied on participant-reported clinical history. Under the authors' procedure: Cell counts per sample came from amplifying reference gene primers. The protocol was immunoSEQ multiplex PCR, while the TCRdb copy is restricted to in-frame clones and leaves out a portion. V and J calls plus clone size are reproduced from that table; the DNA served to infer D and trimming. This sample has a few hundred thousand clones, with around nine tenths found just once.

Sequencing was carried out using PBMCs or T cells enriched from blood (not recorded which). This receptor was identified in a man between 35 and 55 years old who had recovered from COVID-19. This chain connects TRBV19 to TRBJ1-6, with TRBD1 as a possible D gene (5 bases). CDR3 DNA sequence: TGTGCCAGTAGTATTTTAGCAGGGAGGATCGGCAATTCACCCCTCCACTTT. This sequence encodes CASSILAGRIGNSPLHF.